The clone carrying this T cell receptor beta chain was picked up a small number of times. CDR3 size: 11 residues. The germline V gene has CDR1 SGHTA and CDR2 FQGNSA. V was shortened by 3 bases and J by 5 bases, with 4 bases between the two germline ends. The data were obtained in a study of blood T cells in healthy people across ages. For the second PCR, which ran for about 6 to 11 cycles, a sample-barcoded 5' primer and a J-beta primer mix were used. TCRdb used MiXCR to reprocess the 5' RACE reads, holding one entry per CDR3 protein. This sample has about 800,000 distinct CDR3 sequences, with around a quarter found just once. Another study also made use of these data, one on T cells of mothers and their children.

Sequenced sample: blood. This chain uses TRBV7-2 with TRBJ2-5; no definite D call. The clonotype originates from a boy aged 5-17 years in good health. In DNA form, the CDR3 reads TGTGCCAGCAGCTTCCCGGAGACCCAGTACTTC. Protein sequence: CASSFPETQYF. The entire variable domain, with the rest obtained from reference TRBV7-2 and TRBJ2-5, is as follows: GAGVSQSPSNKVTEKGKDVELRCDPISGHTALYWYRQSLGQGLEFLIYFQGNSAPDKSGLPSDRFSAERTGGSVSTLTIQRTQQEDSAVYLCASSFPETQYFGPGTRLLVL.